This T cell receptor (beta chain) derives from a study of CD8 T cells in Susac syndrome. About the research overall: Among the Susac syndrome patients sequenced, about 6 had active disease and fewer than 10 were in remission.

V dropped 0 bases and J dropped 4; count of bases not matched to a gene: 6. Germline loops: CDR1 DFQATT, CDR2 SNEGSKA (reference sequence). This CDR3 comprises 16 residues. Random hexamers primed reverse transcription of about 0.45 to 1 ug RNA. The immunoSEQ assay covered 54 Vbeta and 13 Jbeta segments for CDR3. Each CDR3 protein is one row after TCRdb ran MiXCR on the immunoSEQ multiplex PCR reads. Of around 190,000 distinct CDR3 sequences in the sample, roughly 92% were seen once. V gene TRBV20-1 combines with J gene TRBJ2-3; 11 bases are shared with TRBD2. Sequences were obtained from CD4+ T cells from PBMCs. This clonotype originated in a human donor with Susac syndrome. CDR3 DNA sequence: TGCAGTGCTAGAGATCCCCTAGCGGGGGGTCCAGATACGCAGTATTTT. It encodes CSARDPLAGGPDTQYF.